This TCR beta chain derives from a study of blood T cell repertoires in COVID-19 (dated by TCRdb to between 2020 and 2021). Study-wide context: The collaborator samples originated in the United States, Italy and Spain and spanned the acute and convalescent phases of COVID-19. The prospective study material was composed of cDNA or gDNA derived from T cells, B-cell-depleted T cells, or PBMCs. The dataset comprised deeply sampled blood TCRbeta repertoires from subjects exposed to, actively infected with, or recovered from COVID-19. A freely available public database, intended as a resource for researchers studying the immune response to SARS-CoV-2, is where the repertoires were released. Samples came from the ongoing ImmuneRACE study (first 160 participants) plus 1,254 subjects from 6 global collaborators. A de-identified subject ID, COVID-19 status, age in years and sex were almost always included in the sample metadata. Where available, HLA class I and class II types were obtained from metadata supplied by the sample provider rather than from assay-based typing. Beyond this particular receptor, the publication reports: The amount of clinical and demographic metadata varied by source and participant and was provided uncurated.

Collaborating institutions collected whole blood in K2EDTA tubes following their own protocols. For TCRbeta analysis, collaborators shipped samples in one of three forms: frozen whole blood, isolated PBMCs, or DNA extracted from either of those sample types. Details on this clone: Its antigen is currently not known. Base quality data are lacking; no much larger clone is found one base away.

Taken from the germline V gene, the CDR1 and CDR2 loops are SGHRS and YFSETQ. Taken from cysteine to phenylalanine, the CDR3 has 12 residues. Only the CDR3 DNA stays, 36 bases, in frame from base 1. Trimming at the junction amounts to 0 bases on V and 6 bases on J, and the germline ends lie 5 bases apart. TCRbeta CDR3 regions were amplified from genomic DNA by means of the immunoSEQ Assay, a bias-controlled multiplex PCR. For the original study's pipeline: The number of nucleated cells in each sample was estimated by amplification of reference gene primers within the assay. To quantify the absolute abundance of each unique TCRbeta CDR3 rearrangement, sequence reads were collapsed and filtered. Productive Simpson clonality was computed per sample as the square root of Simpson's diversity index over productive rearrangements. TCRdb re-hosts the immuneACCESS table, in-frame sequences only. Its copies lack some clones; in the studies checked, an unresolved V gene accounts for under half of them, and the cause for the rest is not known. D and trimming come from the DNA, and the V and J calls and clone size come from that table. This sample comprises 200,000 to 250,000 clones, about 86% of them detected only once. Clones ranked in the top ten supply over 1.3% of the sample.

The receptor chain draws on TRBV5-1 and TRBJ2-3, with the D gene call left open. The sequenced sample consisted of peripheral blood. This TCR came from a man of 80 years or more with acute or convalescent COVID-19. The nucleotides are TGCGCCAGCAGCTTGGAATCTGATACGCAGTATTTT. This sequence encodes CASSLESDTQYF.